The 16 T cell receptor beta chains reported below all come from one sample, sequenced in a study of T-cell memory formation after mild COVID-19. Each CDR3 protein is one row after TCRdb ran MiXCR on the 5' RACE reads. Here the sample spans approximately 290,000 distinct CDR3 sequences, approximately 15% being singletons. The source material was PBMCs or a T cell subset sorted from them (not recorded which). The source of these receptors is a man younger than 30 who had mild COVID-19 (a few samples of this study predate the infection). Cell type and time point are not known.

The J gene is TRBJ2-3, the V gene TRBV7-9, with a weak D call TRBD2 (6 bases). Between the trimmed V and J ends, which lost 5 bases and 4 bases, there was a span of 19 bases. This CDR3 has 16 amino acids. The V gene's germline CDR1 is SEHNR and CDR2 FQNEAQ (reference sequence). The CDR3 loop is CASSRDPGGVPDTQYF. The CDR3 nucleotides are TGTGCCAGCAGCCGCGACCCCGGCGGGGTTCCAGATACGCAGTATTTT.

This clonotype has only a few counts. The chain joins TRBV6-6 to TRBJ2-5; D remains ambiguous. The V gene's germline CDR1 is MNHNY and CDR2 SVGAGI (reference sequence). V gave up 2 bases and J gave up 1 base, with 8 bases separating them. The CDR3 has 14 residues. CDR3 protein: CASSYGRLQETQYF. The CDR3 DNA is TGTGCCAGCAGTTACGGACGGCTCCAAGAGACCCAGTACTTC.

This clonotype was observed a few times. V and J are TRBV6-1 and TRBJ2-5, with 11 bases fitting TRBD1. The germline gives CDR1 MNHNS, CDR2 SASEGT. V shed 8 bases, J shed 4 bases, and the junction held 6 bases outside the gene matches. The CDR3 length is 14 residues. CDR3 bases: TGTGCCAGCTGGAAGGGACAGGGGGGAGAGACCCAGTACTTC. Translating gives CASWKGQGGETQYF.

This clonotype has only a few counts. The V call is TRBV21-1, the J call TRBJ2-7. TRBV21-1 is marked as a pseudogene. This CDR3 spans 17 amino acids. This CDR3 reads CASSKVRGRMRSYEQYF. The DNA of the CDR3 is TGTGCCAGCAGCAAAGTTCGAGGCAGGATGAGGTCCTACGAGCAGTACTTC.

The chain has TRBV11-1 and TRBJ2-2; maybe TRBD1 (6 bases). Germline CDR1 is SGHAT and CDR2 is FQDESV (reference sequence). The CDR3 runs 14 residues. V was trimmed by 5 bases and J by 2 bases, leaving 9 bases between them. The CDR3 is CASSRRGNTGELFF. The CDR3 DNA reads as TGTGCCAGCAGCCGCAGGGGTAACACCGGGGAGCTGTTTTTT.

This chain joins TRBV19 and TRBJ1-1; no clear D gene. Trimming stripped 5 bases from V and 0 bases from J, with 10 bases between. The length of the CDR3 is 14 residues. Per the germline V gene, CDR1 is LNHDA and CDR2 is SQIVND (reference sequence). The CDR3 region has the DNA TGTGCCAGTAGTCATACGGGATTGAACACTGAAGCTTTCTTT. It codes for CASSHTGLNTEAFF.

This clonotype was recorded at least ten times. The chain is built from TRBV3-1 and TRBJ2-7; TRBD1 matches 8 bases. The CDR3 consists of 14 residues. The junction had 6 bases not matched to a gene; V was cut back by 4 bases and J by 4 bases. Germline CDR1 LGHDT, CDR2 YNNKEL (reference sequence). CDR3 sequence reads: CASSLRTGPYEQYF. The CDR3 DNA is TGTGCCAGCAGCCTTCGGACAGGGCCTTACGAGCAGTACTTC.

This clonotype showed up just a few times. The V and J genes are TRBV7-9 and TRBJ2-1, with 7 bases that match TRBD1. Trimming took 2 bases from V and 8 from J; bases not matched to a gene: 9. CDR3 length: 15 amino acids. Germline V gene data show CDR1 as SEHNR and CDR2 as FQNEAQ (reference sequence). CDR3 DNA: TGTGCCAGCAGCTTACGGGACAGTATTCCGGATGAGCAGTTCTTC. Its translation is CASSLRDSIPDEQFF. Combining the CDR3 with reference TRBV7-9 and TRBJ2-1 gives the whole variable domain DTGVSQNPRHKITKRGQNVTFRCDPISEHNRLYWYRQTLGQGPEFLTYFQNEAQLEKSRLLSDRFSAERPKGSFSTLEIQRTEQGDSAMYLCASSLRDSIPDEQFFGPGTRLTVL.

The CDR3 here is CSARDTGGYDHNEQFF. CDR3 coding DNA: TGCAGTGCTAGAGATACCGGGGGCTACGACCACAATGAGCAGTTCTTC. The rearrangement links TRBV20-1 to TRBJ2-1; TRBD1 or TRBD2 may be the D gene (6 bases each). This CDR3 is built from 16 residues. V lost 0 bases to trimming and J lost 5 bases, with 17 bases between them. In germline, CDR1 is DFQATT, CDR2 SNEGSKA (reference sequence).

This clonotype was observed at least ten times. This chain uses TRBV7-2 with TRBJ1-5; D is unresolved. Looked up from germline, CDR1 is SGHTA and CDR2 is FQGNSA. Trimming pared 1 base from V and 13 bases from J, leaving 11 bases between. CDR3 length equals 12 residues. The CDR3 nucleotides are TGTGCCAGCAGCTTAGGGCCCAGGCCACAGCATTTT. Its protein product is CASSLGPRPQHF.

This clonotype has at least ten counts. The V and J genes are TRBV3-1 and TRBJ2-5; D possibly corresponds to TRBD2 (6 bases). This CDR3 region has 15 residues. V was clipped by 2 bases and J by 0 bases, with 10 bases between them. Germline V lookup: CDR1 LGHDT, CDR2 YNNKEL (reference sequence). The CDR3 DNA reads as TGTGCCAGCAGCCAACAACGGGGGTACCAAGAGACCCAGTACTTC. Amino acid sequence: CASSQQRGYQETQYF.

This clonotype was observed a few times. The chain joins TRBV10-3 to TRBJ1-2; TRBD1 matches at 9 bases. Germline assignment: CDR1 ENHRY and CDR2 SYGVKD. Trimming took 7 bases from V and 6 from J; bases not matched to a gene: 6. This CDR3 has 13 amino acids. DNA for the CDR3: TGTGCCATCACCTTAGACAGGGGGGATGGCTACACCTTC. Translated, it gives CAITLDRGDGYTF.

A word on this clonotype: One end of the junction is discordant with germline, which a read error may explain. CDR3: CASGELERARDF. CDR3 sequence (DNA): TGTGCCAGCGGGGAGCTAGAGCGGGCGCGGGACTTC. The chain links TRBV11-2 to TRBJ2-1, with D possibly being TRBD2 (6 bases). CDR1 is SGHAT, CDR2 FQNNGV, per germline. This CDR3 has 12 amino acids.

This clonotype was found a few times. V and J are TRBV5-6 and TRBJ1-1; weak D call: TRBD1 (5 bases). Trimming took 2 bases from V and 10 from J, leaving 18 bases between them. Germline V lookup: CDR1 SGHDT, CDR2 YYEEEE. This CDR3 region has 14 residues. CDR3: CASSLWGREGRAFF. CDR3 coding DNA: TGTGCCAGCAGCTTATGGGGCAGAGAGGGGAGAGCTTTCTTT.

In this sample, this clonotype turned up once. The rearrangement links TRBV9 to TRBJ2-5, with a weak D call TRBD1 (6 bases). The V gene lost 3 bases and the J gene lost 5 bases, with 26 bases spanning the gap. Germline V gene data show CDR1 as SGDLS and CDR2 as YYNGEE. This CDR3 region has 18 residues. The CDR3 DNA reads as TGTGCCAGCAGCGCCCCGAAGGATGGGGGCTCCGGGTTGGAGACCCAGTACTTC. Translation: CASSAPKDGGSGLETQYF.

The gene calls are TRBV3-1 and TRBJ2-5, with 10 bases that match TRBD2. V lost 4 bases, J lost 4 bases, and 9 bases stayed unmatched. CDR1 is LGHDT and CDR2 is YNNKEL in the germline V gene (reference sequence). This CDR3 has 16 residues. DNA of the CDR3: TGTGCCAGCAGCCCCCGAGGAGCGGGGGGGCCAGAGACCCAGTACTTC. This sequence encodes CASSPRGAGGPETQYF.